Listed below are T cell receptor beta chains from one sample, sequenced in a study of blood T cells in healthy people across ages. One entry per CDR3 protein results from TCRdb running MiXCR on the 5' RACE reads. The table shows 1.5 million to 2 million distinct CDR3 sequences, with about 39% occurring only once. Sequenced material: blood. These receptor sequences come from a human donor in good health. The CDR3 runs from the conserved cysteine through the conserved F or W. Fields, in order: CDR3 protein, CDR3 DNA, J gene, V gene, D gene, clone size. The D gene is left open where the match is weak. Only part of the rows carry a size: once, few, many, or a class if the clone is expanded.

CASSLDVWSPLHF	TGCGCCAGCAGCTTGGACGTTTGGTCACCCCTCCACTTT	TRBJ1-6	TRBV5-1	NA	NA
CASSDKGVYTEAFF	TGTGCCAGCAGTGACAAGGGGGTTTACACTGAAGCTTTCTTT	TRBJ1-1	TRBV6-4	NA	few
CASSPSGEVYGYTF	TGTGCCAGCAGCCCCTCCGGGGAGGTATATGGCTACACCTTC	TRBJ1-2	TRBV4-2	NA	few
CASSRTSGLRETQYF	TGTGCCAGCTCACGGACTAGCGGGCTAAGGGAGACCCAGTACTTC	TRBJ2-5	TRBV18	TRBD2	NA
CASSNIRQGVDGYTF	TGTGCCAGCAGTAACATCCGCCAGGGGGTCGATGGCTACACCTTC	TRBJ1-2	TRBV6-5	TRBD1	NA
CASSLDQGFSTDTQYF	TGTGCCAGCAGCTTAGACCAGGGATTTTCCACAGATACGCAGTATTTT	TRBJ2-3	TRBV7-2	NA	few
CASSYPVGRGRRETQYF	TGTGCCAGCAGTTACCCTGTTGGCAGGGGGCGTCGGGAGACCCAGTACTTC	TRBJ2-5	TRBV6-2/TRBV6-3	TRBD1	few
CASSQVGTGWNNEQFF	TGTGCCAGCAGCCAAGTGGGGACAGGGTGGAACAATGAGCAGTTCTTC	TRBJ2-1	TRBV4-2	TRBD1	few
CASSETSRAGYTF	TGCGCCAGCAGCGAAACCAGCAGGGCGGGCTACACCTTC	TRBJ1-2	TRBV5-1	NA	NA
CASSQTGGRYEQYF	TGTGCCAGCAGTCAGACAGGAGGTCGATACGAGCAGTACTTC	TRBJ2-7	TRBV28	NA	NA
CASSPRATTNEKLFF	TGTGCCAGCAGTCCCCGGGCAACAACTAATGAAAAACTGTTTTTT	TRBJ1-4	TRBV12-3/TRBV12-4	NA	NA
CSVGPNTDMQYF	TGCAGCGTTGGGCCTAACACAGATATGCAGTATTTT	TRBJ2-3	TRBV29-1	NA	few
CASQGVRNQPQHF	TGTGCCAGCCAGGGTGTTCGCAATCAGCCCCAGCATTTT	TRBJ1-5	TRBV2	NA	once
CASSLRGYNKAFF	TGTGCCAGCAGCTTAAGGGGCTACAATAAAGCTTTCTTT	TRBJ1-1	TRBV5-5	NA	NA
CSAKQGDEVYGYTF	TGCAGTGCAAAACAGGGGGATGAGGTCTATGGCTACACCTTC	TRBJ1-2	TRBV20-1	TRBD1	many
CASSYGVHQPQHF	TGTGCCAGCAGTTACGGGGTTCATCAGCCCCAGCATTTT	TRBJ1-5	TRBV6-5	NA	NA
CSVEMYSPMGTYEQYF	TGCAGCGTTGAAATGTACAGCCCCATGGGAACCTACGAGCAGTACTTC	TRBJ2-7	TRBV29-1	NA	NA
CASSRADTNYGYTF	TGTGCCAGCAGCCGGGCAGATACTAACTATGGCTACACCTTC	TRBJ1-2	TRBV7-9	NA	many
CASSIVAGSRGASSYGYTF	TGTGCCAGTAGTATAGTGGCGGGATCCAGGGGAGCGTCCTCCTATGGCTACACCTTC	TRBJ1-2	TRBV19	NA	NA
CSGRDREVYGYTF	TGCAGTGGGAGGGACAGGGAAGTTTATGGCTACACCTTC	TRBJ1-2	TRBV20-1	TRBD1	NA
CSVSQTSYGYTF	TGCAGCGTTTCCCAAACAAGCTATGGCTACACCTTC	TRBJ1-2	TRBV29-1	NA	NA
CASSKNEGRAYNEQFF	TGTGCCAGCAGCAAAAACGAGGGCAGGGCCTACAATGAGCAGTTCTTC	TRBJ2-1	TRBV21-1	NA	few
CASSQTFGGYTF	TGTGCCAGCAGCCAAACATTTGGAGGCTACACCTTC	TRBJ1-2	TRBV7-8	NA	NA
CASSSLAGGQRGETQYF	TGTGCCAGCAGCTCACTAGCGGGGGGGCAGCGTGGGGAGACCCAGTACTTC	TRBJ2-5	TRBV7-2	TRBD2	few
CASSLEGETRNSPLHF	TGCGCCAGCAGCTTGGAGGGAGAGACTCGAAATTCACCCCTCCACTTT	TRBJ1-6	TRBV5-1	NA	few
CASSRENAGTYGYTF	TGTGCCAGCAGCCGAGAGAATGCGGGTACCTATGGCTACACCTTC	TRBJ1-2	TRBV14	NA	few
CASSSRPPPIFNEQFF	TGTGCCAGCAGCTCTCGACCCCCACCGATCTTCAATGAGCAGTTCTTC	TRBJ2-1	TRBV11-2	NA	NA